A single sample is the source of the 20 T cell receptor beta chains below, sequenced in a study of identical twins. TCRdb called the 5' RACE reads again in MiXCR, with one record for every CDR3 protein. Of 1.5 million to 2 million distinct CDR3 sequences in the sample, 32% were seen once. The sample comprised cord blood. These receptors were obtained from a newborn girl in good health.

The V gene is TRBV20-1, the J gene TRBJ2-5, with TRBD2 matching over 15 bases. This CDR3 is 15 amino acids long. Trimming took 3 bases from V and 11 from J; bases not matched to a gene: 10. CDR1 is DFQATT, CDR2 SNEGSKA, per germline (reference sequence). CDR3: CSASGLAGGPHEQYF. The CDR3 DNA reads TGCAGTGCTAGTGGACTAGCGGGAGGGCCCCATGAGCAGTACTTC.

For the CDR3, the DNA is TGCAGTGCTTTAGCGGGAGTTAGTGCCTACGAGCAGTACTTC. As protein: CSALAGVSAYEQYF. The chain joins TRBV20-1 to TRBJ2-7, with 9 bases aligning to TRBD2. After removal of 5 bases from V and 2 bases from J, the junction contained 7 bases not matched to a gene. Germline assignment: CDR1 DFQATT and CDR2 SNEGSKA (reference sequence). The CDR3 runs to 14 residues.

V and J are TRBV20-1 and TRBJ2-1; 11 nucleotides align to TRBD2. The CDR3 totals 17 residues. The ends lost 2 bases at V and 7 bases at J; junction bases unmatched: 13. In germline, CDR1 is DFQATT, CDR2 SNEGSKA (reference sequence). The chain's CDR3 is CSARSRGLAVFGNEQFF. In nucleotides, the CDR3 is TGCAGTGCTAGATCACGGGGACTAGCGGTATTCGGGAATGAGCAGTTCTTC.

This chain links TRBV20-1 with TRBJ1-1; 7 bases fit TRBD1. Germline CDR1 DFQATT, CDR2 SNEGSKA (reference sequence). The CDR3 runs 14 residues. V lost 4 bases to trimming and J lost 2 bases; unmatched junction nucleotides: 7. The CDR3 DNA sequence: TGCAGTGCTACTTTGGACAGGCGCAACACTGAAGCTTTCTTT. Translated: CSATLDRRNTEAFF.

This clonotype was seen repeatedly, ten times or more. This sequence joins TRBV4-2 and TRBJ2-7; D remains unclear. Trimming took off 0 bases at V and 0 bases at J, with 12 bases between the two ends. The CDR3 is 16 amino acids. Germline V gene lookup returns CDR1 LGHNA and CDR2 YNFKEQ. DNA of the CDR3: TGTGCCAGCAGCCAAGAATGGTCGGAGTCCTCCTACGAGCAGTACTTC. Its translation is CASSQEWSESSYEQYF.

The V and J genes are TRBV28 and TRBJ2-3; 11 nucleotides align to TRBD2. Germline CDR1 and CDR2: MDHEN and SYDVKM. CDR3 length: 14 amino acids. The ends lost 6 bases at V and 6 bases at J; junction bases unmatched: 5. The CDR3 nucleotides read TGTGCCAGCAGGCGACTAGCGGGATTGGATACGCAGTATTTT. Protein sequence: CASRRLAGLDTQYF.

The CDR3 DNA sequence: TGTGCCTGGAAGGCTGAGAACGATGAGCAGTTCTTC. It specifies CAWKAENDEQFF. The chain carries TRBV30 and TRBJ2-1; D gene ambiguous. CDR1 and CDR2 (germline): GTSNPN, SVGIG (reference sequence). The CDR3 runs 12 residues. The V end lost 4 bases, the J end lost 8 bases, and 12 bases lay between the germline ends.

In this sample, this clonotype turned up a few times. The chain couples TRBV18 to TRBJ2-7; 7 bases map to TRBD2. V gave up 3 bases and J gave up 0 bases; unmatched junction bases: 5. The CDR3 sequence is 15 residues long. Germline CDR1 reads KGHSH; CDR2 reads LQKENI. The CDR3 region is CASSPGLLSSYEQYF. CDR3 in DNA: TGTGCCAGCTCACCGGGACTACTAAGCTCCTACGAGCAGTACTTC.

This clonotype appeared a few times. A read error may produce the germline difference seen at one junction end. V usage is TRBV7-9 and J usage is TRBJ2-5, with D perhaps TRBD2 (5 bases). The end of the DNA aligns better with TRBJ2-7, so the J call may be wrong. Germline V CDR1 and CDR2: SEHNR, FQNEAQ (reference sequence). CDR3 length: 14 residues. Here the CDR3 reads CASSLARVGDEQYF. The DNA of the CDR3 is TGTGCCAGCAGCCTAGCCCGGGTTGGGGACGAGCAGTACTTC.

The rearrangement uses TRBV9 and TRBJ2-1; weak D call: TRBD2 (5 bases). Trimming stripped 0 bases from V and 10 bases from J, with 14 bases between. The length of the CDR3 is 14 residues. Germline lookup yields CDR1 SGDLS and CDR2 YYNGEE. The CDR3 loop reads CASSVGVLAYEQFF. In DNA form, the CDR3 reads TGTGCCAGCAGCGTAGGAGTCCTAGCCTACGAGCAGTTCTTC.

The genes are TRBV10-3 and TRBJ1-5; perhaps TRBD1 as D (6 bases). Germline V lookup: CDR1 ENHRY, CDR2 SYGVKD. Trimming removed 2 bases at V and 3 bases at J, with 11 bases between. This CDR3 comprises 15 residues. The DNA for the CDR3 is TGTGCCATCAGTGAGGGGCCAGGGGCCAATCAGCCCCAGCATTTT. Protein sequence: CAISEGPGANQPQHF.

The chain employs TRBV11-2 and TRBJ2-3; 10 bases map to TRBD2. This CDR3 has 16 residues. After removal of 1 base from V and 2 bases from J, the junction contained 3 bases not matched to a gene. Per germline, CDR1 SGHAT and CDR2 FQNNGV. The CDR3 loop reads CASSLVSGGLTDTQYF. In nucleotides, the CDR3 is TGTGCCAGCAGCTTAGTTAGCGGGGGGCTCACAGATACGCAGTATTTT.

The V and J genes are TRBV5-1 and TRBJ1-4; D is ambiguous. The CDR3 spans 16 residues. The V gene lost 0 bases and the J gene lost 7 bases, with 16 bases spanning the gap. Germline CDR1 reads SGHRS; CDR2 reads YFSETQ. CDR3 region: CASSLDGRLGGEKLFF. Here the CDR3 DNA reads TGCGCCAGCAGCTTGGATGGACGCCTCGGAGGTGAAAAACTGTTTTTT. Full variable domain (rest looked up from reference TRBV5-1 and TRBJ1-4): KAGVTQTPRYLIKTRGQQVTLSCSPISGHRSVSWYQQTPGQGLQFLFEYFSETQRNKGNFPGRFSGRQFSNSRSEMNVSTLELGDSALYLCASSLDGRLGGEKLFFGSGTQLSVL.

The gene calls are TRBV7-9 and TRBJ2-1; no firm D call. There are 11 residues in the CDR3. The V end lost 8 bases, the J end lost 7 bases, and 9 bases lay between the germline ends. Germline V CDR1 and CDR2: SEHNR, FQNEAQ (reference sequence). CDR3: CASHAENEQFF. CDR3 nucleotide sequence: TGTGCCAGCCATGCGGAGAATGAGCAGTTCTTC.

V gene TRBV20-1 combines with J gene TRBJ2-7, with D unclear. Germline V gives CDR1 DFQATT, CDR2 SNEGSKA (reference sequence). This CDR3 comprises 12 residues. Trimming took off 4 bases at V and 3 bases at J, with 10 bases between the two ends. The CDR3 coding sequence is TGCAGTGCTAACCCCCCCGTCTACGAGCAGTACTTC. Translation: CSANPPVYEQYF.

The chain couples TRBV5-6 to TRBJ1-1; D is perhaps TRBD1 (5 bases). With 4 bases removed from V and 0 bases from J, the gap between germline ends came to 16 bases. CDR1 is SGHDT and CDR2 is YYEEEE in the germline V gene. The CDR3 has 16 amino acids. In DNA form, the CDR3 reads TGTGCCAGCAGCCGGGGATTCAGGGTGTTGAACACTGAAGCTTTCTTT. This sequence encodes CASSRGFRVLNTEAFF.

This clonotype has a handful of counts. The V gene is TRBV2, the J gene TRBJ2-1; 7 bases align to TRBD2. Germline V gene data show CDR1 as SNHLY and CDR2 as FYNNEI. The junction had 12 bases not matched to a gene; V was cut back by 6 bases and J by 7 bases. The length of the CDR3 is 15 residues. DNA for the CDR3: TGTGCCAGCAGAGTAACTAGCGCGGTGGGGAATGAGCAGTTCTTC. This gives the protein CASRVTSAVGNEQFF.

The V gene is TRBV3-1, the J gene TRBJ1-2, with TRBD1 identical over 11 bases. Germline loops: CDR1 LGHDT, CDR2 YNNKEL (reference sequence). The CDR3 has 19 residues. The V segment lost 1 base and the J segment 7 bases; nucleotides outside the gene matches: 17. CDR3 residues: CASSQASSKASGTGGGYTF. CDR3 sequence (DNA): TGTGCCAGCAGCCAAGCAAGTAGTAAGGCTTCCGGGACAGGGGGTGGCTACACCTTC.

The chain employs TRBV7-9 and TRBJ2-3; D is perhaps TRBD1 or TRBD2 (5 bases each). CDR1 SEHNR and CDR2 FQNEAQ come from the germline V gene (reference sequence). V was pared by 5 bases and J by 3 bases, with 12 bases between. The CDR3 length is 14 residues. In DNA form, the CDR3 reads TGTGCCAGCAGCGTTAGGGGAGAGACAGATACGCAGTATTTT. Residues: CASSVRGETDTQYF. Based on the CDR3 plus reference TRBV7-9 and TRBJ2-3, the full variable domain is DTGVSQNPRHKITKRGQNVTFRCDPISEHNRLYWYRQTLGQGPEFLTYFQNEAQLEKSRLLSDRFSAERPKGSFSTLEIQRTEQGDSAMYLCASSVRGETDTQYFGPGTRLTVL.

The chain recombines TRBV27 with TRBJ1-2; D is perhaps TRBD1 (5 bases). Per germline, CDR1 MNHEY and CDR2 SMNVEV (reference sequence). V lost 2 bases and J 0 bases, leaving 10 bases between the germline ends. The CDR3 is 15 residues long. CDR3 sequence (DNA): TGTGCCAGCAGTTTAAAAGACAGATCTAACTATGGCTACACCTTC. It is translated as CASSLKDRSNYGYTF.